This section outlines one T cell receptor beta chain sequence together with its context. In germline, CDR1 is SGHAT, CDR2 FQNNGV. Trimming left V 5 bases short and J 9 bases short, with 19 bases between. CDR3 length: 15 amino acids. The data belong to a study of T cell changes during pregnancy in multiple sclerosis. Data came from immunoSEQ multiplex PCR; TCRdb stores just in-frame clones and leaves some out. The data contain roughly 20,000 clones, 88% of them singletons. This specimen consisted of CD8+ T cells from peripheral blood mononuclear cells, obtained in the third trimester of pregnancy. The chain combines TRBV11-2 with TRBJ2-2, with D maybe TRBD2 (6 bases). The source is a female donor in good health, enrolled as a control in a pregnancy study. This CDR3 is CASSPLRGPERELFF. DNA for the CDR3: TGTGCCAGCAGCCCCCTGCGGGGTCCAGAGAGGGAGCTGTTTTTT.